Sequencing of this TCR beta chain was carried out in a study of shared clonotypes between healthy human individuals. This CDR3 contains 14 residues. V lost 2 bases, J lost 6 bases, and 13 bases lay in between. The germline CDR1 and CDR2 sequences are SEHNR and FQNEAQ (reference sequence). The run depth of the assay was deep. For every subset, genomic DNA was evenly distributed across several immunoSEQ plates. The protocol was immunoSEQ multiplex PCR, while the TCRdb copy is restricted to in-frame clones and leaves out a portion. The table has more than 400,000 clones, around 85% seen once. Every contributor of samples was a Caucasian grown-up residing in Nashville, Tennessee.

V is TRBV7-9 and J is TRBJ1-1; D is undetermined. The sample was PBMCs. The receptor was derived from a woman aged 35 to 49 in good health. Some clones in this sample may be carry-over from other donors' samples. CDR3 loop: CASSLSSSAAEAFF. The DNA for the CDR3 is TGTGCCAGCAGCTTATCCAGTTCGGCGGCTGAAGCTTTCTTT.